This T cell receptor beta chain was retrieved from a study of brain T cells in children with intractable seizures. Study-wide points: Viral specificity was inferred only from CDR3 similarity; HCMV serostatus was unknown. Pre-surgery blood may have been undersampled, hiding some clones.

As to time point: blood from clinic visit 5 months post-surgery; TSC patient then seizure free. At least one anti-epileptic drug was given before surgery. The assay was immunoSEQ multiplex PCR, and TCRdb's table has in-frame clones only and misses some. The repertoire holds under 400,000 clones, with more than 85% as singletons. V was shortened by 4 bases and J by 5 bases, with 11 bases between the two germline ends. Germline V gene data show CDR1 as MGHRA and CDR2 as YSYEKL. This CDR3 has 13 amino acids. Comment on this clone: Its matching antigen is unknown.

This chain links TRBV4-1 with TRBJ1-2; possibly TRBD1 for D (5 bases). Sequenced here: peripheral blood, sampled 4 to 5 months after surgery. The clonotype was recovered from a boy younger than two with tuberous sclerosis and intractable seizures. The CDR3 reads CASSPQGPYGYTF. CDR3 DNA: TGCGCCAGCAGCCCCCAGGGTCCGTATGGCTACACCTTC.